This TCR beta chain was recorded in a study of patients and donors after allogeneic stem cell transplantation. TCRdb reanalysed the RT-PCR reads using MiXCR and keeps one entry per CDR3 protein. The sample lists around 150,000 distinct CDR3 sequences, 30% occurring once. Germline CDR1 and CDR2: DFQATT and SNEGSKA (reference sequence). This CDR3 has 10 amino acids. V was clipped by 3 bases and J by 14 bases; unmatched bases: 4. This clonotype originated in a human donor who was either an allogeneic HSCT recipient or a stem cell or donor lymphocyte infusion donor (not recorded which). It is not recorded whose cells these are; they may come from a transplant donor. Input material: blood, either unsorted or a sorted T cell fraction (not recorded which). This sequence joins TRBV20-1 and TRBJ2-1; the match to TRBD2 covers 7 bases. CDR3 in DNA: TGCAGTGCTAGGAGCGGGACGAAGTTCTTC. Its translation is CSARSGTKFF.